A selection of T cell receptor beta chains follows, all from one sample in a study of pediatric ulcerative colitis. Libraries were prepared by immunoSEQ multiplex PCR; TCRdb keeps only in-frame clonotypes and omits some of them. The sample records tens of thousands of clones, approximately 87% being singletons. What was sequenced was blood. These receptors were obtained from a girl aged 10-17 years with moderate ulcerative colitis. The CDR3 runs from the conserved cysteine through the conserved F or W. A D gene is named only where the DNA matches it firmly. A row's size may be missing; if present it is once, few, many or a size class.

v_call	d_call	clone_size	j_call	cdr3_nt	cdr3_aa
TRBV2	.	.	TRBJ2-3	TGTGCCAGCAGCGATGGGACCCCAGGCCCCCTCAGCACAGATACGCAGTATTTT	CASSDGTPGPLSTDTQYF
TRBV4-1	.	.	TRBJ2-1	TGCGCCAGCAGCCAAGTAAGGCAGAATGAGCAGTTCTTC	CASSQVRQNEQFF
TRBV15	.	.	TRBJ1-1	TGTGCCACCAGCAGCCCCTTTAATTTTGGGAACACTGAAGCTTTCTTT	CATSSPFNFGNTEAFF
TRBV14	.	.	TRBJ2-7	TGTGCCAGCAGCCAAGGGGTGGGACCCTGGGGCGAGCAGTACTTC	CASSQGVGPWGEQYF
TRBV11-2	.	.	TRBJ2-2	TGTGCCAGCAGCCAGCACGCTTTTCCGGCCGGGGAGCTGTTTTTT	CASSQHAFPAGELFF
TRBV18	TRBD2	.	TRBJ2-1	TGTGCCAGCTCCCTTAGCGGGGGGGCGAGCAATGAGCAGTTCTTC	CASSLSGGASNEQFF
TRBV30	.	.	TRBJ1-2	TGTGCCTGGAGTCCCCGGGACCGAAGCTATGGCTACACCTTC	CAWSPRDRSYGYTF
TRBV28	.	few	TRBJ1-5	TGTGCCAGCAGTTCTGTTCGACTTAGCAATCAGCCCCAGCATTTT	CASSSVRLSNQPQHF
TRBV2	.	.	TRBJ2-4	TGTGCCAGCAGTGTGGCGTTAAACATTCAGTACTTC	CASSVALNIQYF
TRBV15	.	.	TRBJ2-7	TGTGCCACCAGCAGAGAGGCAGGAGGGAAGTACGAGCAGTACTTC	CATSREAGGKYEQYF
TRBV2	TRBD2	once	TRBJ2-7	TGTGCCAGCAACTCAGCGGGAGGCTCCTACGAGCAGTACTTC	CASNSAGGSYEQYF
TRBV19	TRBD1	.	TRBJ2-5	TGTGCCAGTAGTATAAGCAGGGGGGAGACCCAGTACTTC	CASSISRGETQYF
TRBV28	TRBD1	.	TRBJ1-5	TGTGCCAGCAGTTTCAGGGGGGTGGGCAATCAGCCCCAGCATTTT	CASSFRGVGNQPQHF
TRBV13	TRBD1	.	TRBJ1-2	TGTGCCAGCAGCTTGACAGGGGAGGGTGGCTACACCTTC	CASSLTGEGGYTF
TRBV7-6	TRBD1	.	TRBJ1-3	TGTGCCAGCAGCTACCCAGGGGGCGTTGGAAACACCATATATTTT	CASSYPGGVGNTIYF
TRBV5-4	.	.	TRBJ2-7	TGTGCCATCACCACCCAGGACTCCTACGAGCAGTACTTC	CAITTQDSYEQYF
TRBV28	TRBD2	.	TRBJ2-5	TGTGCCAGCAGTTTCGGACTAGCCCAAGAGACCCAGTACTTC	CASSFGLAQETQYF
TRBV6-4	.	.	TRBJ2-2	TGTGCCAGCAGACCTCTAGCGAACGCCGGGGAGCTGTTTTTT	CASRPLANAGELFF
TRBV5-1	TRBD2	.	TRBJ2-7	TGCGCCAGCAGCTGGACTAGCGGGAGCTCCTACGAGCAGTACTTC	CASSWTSGSSYEQYF
TRBV6-1	.	.	TRBJ2-7	TGTGCCAGCAGTGCCGACTGGAGCTCCTACGAGCAGTACTTC	CASSADWSSYEQYF
TRBV9	.	.	TRBJ1-2	TGTGCCAGCAGCGGCGGACAGAGACAACAATACTATGGCTACACCTTC	CASSGGQRQQYYGYTF
TRBV6-6	TRBD2	.	TRBJ2-5	TGTGCCAGCAGTTACTCGACACTAGCGGGAGCAGAGACCCAGTACTTC	CASSYSTLAGAETQYF
TRBV19	TRBD1	.	TRBJ1-1	TGTGCCAGTAACGACAGGGGGCGAGTATTCGGTTCGAACACTGAAGCTTTCTTT	CASNDRGRVFGSNTEAFF
TRBV7-9	.	.	TRBJ1-2	TGTGCCAGCAGCTTAGACAGGGTTGTAGGCTACACCTTC	CASSLDRVVGYTF
TRBV7-9	TRBD2	.	TRBJ2-1	TGTGCCAGCAGCTTAGCGGAGCTAGCGGAGAACAATGAGCAGTTCTTC	CASSLAELAENNEQFF
TRBV9	.	.	TRBJ1-1	TGTGCCAGCAGCGTAGTTTCAGGGACCACTGAAGCTTTCTTT	CASSVVSGTTEAFF
TRBV2	.	once	TRBJ2-3	TGTGCCAGCAGTGAAGGCAGATATACGCAGTATTTT	CASSEGRYTQYF
TRBV7-2	.	.	TRBJ2-7	TGTGCCAGCAGCCATGGCATGTGGTACGACGAGCAGTACTTC	CASSHGMWYDEQYF
TRBV30	.	.	TRBJ2-7	TGTGCCTGGAGTGTACTCAGCCTCGAGACCCCCTACGAGCAGTACTTC	CAWSVLSLETPYEQYF
TRBV28	TRBD2	.	TRBJ2-7	TGTGCCAGCAGTTTAAGCGGGAGTTTTTCCGAGCAGTACTTC	CASSLSGSFSEQYF
TRBV19	TRBD2	.	TRBJ2-3	TGTGCCAGTAGTGGGCCTAGCGGGAGGGCCGATACGCAGTATTTT	CASSGPSGRADTQYF